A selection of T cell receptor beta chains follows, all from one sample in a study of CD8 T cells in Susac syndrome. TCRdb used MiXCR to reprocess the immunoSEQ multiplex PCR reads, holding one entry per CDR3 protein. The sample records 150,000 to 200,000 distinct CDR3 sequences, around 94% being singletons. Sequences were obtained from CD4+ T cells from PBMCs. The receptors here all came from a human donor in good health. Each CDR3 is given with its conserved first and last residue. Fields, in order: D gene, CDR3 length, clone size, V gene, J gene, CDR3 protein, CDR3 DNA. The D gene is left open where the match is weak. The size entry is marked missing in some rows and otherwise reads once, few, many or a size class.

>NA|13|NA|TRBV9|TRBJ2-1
CASSVGPSNEQFF
TGTGCCAGCAGCGTAGGGCCATCGAATGAGCAGTTCTTC
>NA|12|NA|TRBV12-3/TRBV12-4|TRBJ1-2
CASSTLNYGYTF
TGTGCCAGCAGTACCCTTAACTATGGCTACACCTTC
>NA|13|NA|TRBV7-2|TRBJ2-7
CASSLDGGYEQYF
TGTGCCAGCAGCTTAGACGGGGGCTACGAGCAGTACTTC
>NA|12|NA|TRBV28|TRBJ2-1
CASSLRGNEQFF
TGTGCCAGCAGCCTTCGAGGGAATGAGCAGTTCTTC
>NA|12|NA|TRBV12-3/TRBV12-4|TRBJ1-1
CASIGANTEAFF
TGTGCCAGCATCGGGGCGAACACTGAAGCTTTCTTT
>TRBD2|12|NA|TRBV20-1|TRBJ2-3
CSAIAGGDTQYF
TGCAGTGCTATAGCGGGGGGCGATACGCAGTATTTT
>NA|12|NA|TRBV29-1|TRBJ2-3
CSSRESTDTQYF
TGCAGCTCTAGGGAAAGCACAGATACGCAGTATTTT
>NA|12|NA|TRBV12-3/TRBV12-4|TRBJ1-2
CASSSGERGYTF
TGTGCCAGCAGTTCAGGGGAGAGAGGCTACACCTTC
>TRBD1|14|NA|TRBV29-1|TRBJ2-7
CSVERQGNSYEQYF
TGCAGCGTTGAAAGACAGGGAAATTCCTACGAGCAGTACTTC
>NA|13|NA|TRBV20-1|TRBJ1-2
CSARGRTNYGYTF
TGCAGTGCTCGGGGGCGGACTAACTATGGCTACACCTTC
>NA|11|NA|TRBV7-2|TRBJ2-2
CASRRDVELFF
TGTGCCAGCAGGCGGGATGTAGAGCTGTTTTTT
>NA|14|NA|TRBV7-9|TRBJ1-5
CASSLEGVGQPQHF
TGTGCCAGCAGCTTAGAGGGGGTTGGTCAGCCCCAGCATTTT
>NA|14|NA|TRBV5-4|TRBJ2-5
CASTQEGGQETQYF
TGTGCCAGCACACAGGAAGGGGGTCAAGAGACCCAGTACTTC
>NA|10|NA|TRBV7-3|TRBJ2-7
CASSLGAQYF
TGTGCCAGCAGCTTAGGGGCGCAGTACTTC
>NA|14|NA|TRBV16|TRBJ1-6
CASSQGDSGSPLHF
TGTGCCAGCAGCCAGGGGGATAGCGGTTCACCCCTCCACTTT
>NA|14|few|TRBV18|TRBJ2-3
CASSPGQGTDTQYF
TGTGCCAGCTCACCAGGCCAGGGTACAGATACGCAGTATTTT
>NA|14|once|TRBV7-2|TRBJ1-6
CASSLVGYNSPLHF
TGTGCCAGCAGCTTAGTAGGGTACAATTCACCCCTCCACTTT
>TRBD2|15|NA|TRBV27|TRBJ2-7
CASSPWTSSTYEQYF
TGTGCCAGCAGTCCGTGGACTAGCAGTACCTACGAGCAGTACTTC
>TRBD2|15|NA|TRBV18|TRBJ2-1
CASGGTSGGYNEQFF
TGTGCCAGCGGCGGGACTAGCGGGGGCTACAATGAGCAGTTCTTC
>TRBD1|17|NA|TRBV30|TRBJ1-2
CAWSVRTGGSFGYGYTF
TGTGCCTGGAGTGTAAGGACAGGGGGTTCTTTCGGGTATGGCTACACCTTC
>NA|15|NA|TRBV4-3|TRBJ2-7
CASSQDQSGSYEQYF
TGCGCCAGCAGCCAAGATCAGTCAGGATCCTACGAGCAGTACTTC
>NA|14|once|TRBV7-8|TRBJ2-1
CASSLAWGNNEQFF
TGTGCCAGCAGCTTAGCGTGGGGGAACAATGAGCAGTTCTTC
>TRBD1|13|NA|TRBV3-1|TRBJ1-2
CASSLRDRGDYTF
TGTGCCAGCAGCCTCCGGGACAGGGGGGACTACACCTTC
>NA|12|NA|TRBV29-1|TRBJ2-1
CSVEDGGDEQFF
TGCAGCGTTGAAGATGGAGGGGATGAGCAGTTCTTC
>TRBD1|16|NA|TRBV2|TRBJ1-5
CASRADRGGSNQPQHF
TGTGCCAGCAGAGCTGACAGGGGGGGAAGCAATCAGCCCCAGCATTTT
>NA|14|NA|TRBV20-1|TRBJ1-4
CSARHPQQIEKLFF
TGCAGTGCTAGACACCCGCAACAAATTGAAAAACTGTTTTTT
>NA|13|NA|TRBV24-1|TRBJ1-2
CATSYGAGYGYTF
TGTGCCACCAGTTACGGGGCCGGCTATGGCTACACCTTC
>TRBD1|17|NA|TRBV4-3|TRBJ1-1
CASSQDTRTGGDTEAFF
TGCGCCAGCAGCCAAGATACTAGGACAGGGGGAGATACTGAAGCTTTCTTT
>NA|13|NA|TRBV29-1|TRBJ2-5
CSVDVYGQETQYF
TGCAGCGTTGATGTATATGGACAAGAGACCCAGTACTTC
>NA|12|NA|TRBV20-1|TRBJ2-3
CSAKRATDTQYF
TGCAGTGCTAAGCGGGCTACAGATACGCAGTATTTT
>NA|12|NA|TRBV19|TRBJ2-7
CASSMTSYEQYF
TGTGCCAGTAGTATGACAAGCTACGAGCAGTACTTC
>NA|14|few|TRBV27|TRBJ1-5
CASSPDRINQPQHF
TGTGCCAGCAGTCCTGACAGGATCAATCAGCCCCAGCATTTT
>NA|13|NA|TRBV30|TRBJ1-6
CAWSVAESTPLHF
TGTGCCTGGAGTGTGGCAGAATCGACACCCCTCCACTTT
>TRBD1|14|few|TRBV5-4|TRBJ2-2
CASSLQGAAGELFF
TGTGCCAGCAGCTTGCAGGGGGCCGCCGGGGAGCTGTTTTTT
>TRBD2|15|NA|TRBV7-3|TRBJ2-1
CASSLERTSFNEQFF
TGTGCCAGCAGCTTAGAGAGGACTAGCTTCAATGAGCAGTTCTTC
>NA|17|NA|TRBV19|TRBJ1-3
CASSILGQLISGNTIYF
TGTGCCAGTAGTATTCTCGGACAGCTCATCTCTGGAAACACCATATATTTT
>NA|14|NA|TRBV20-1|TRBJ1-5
CSARESNSNQPQHF
TGCAGTGCTAGAGAGAGTAACAGTAATCAGCCCCAGCATTTT
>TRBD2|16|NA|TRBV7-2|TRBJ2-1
CASSLAGSGGYNEQFF
TGTGCCAGCAGCTTGGCAGGTAGCGGGGGCTACAATGAGCAGTTCTTC
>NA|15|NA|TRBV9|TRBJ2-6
CASSVFLAGANVLTF
TGTGCCAGCAGCGTTTTCCTAGCTGGGGCCAACGTCCTGACTTTC
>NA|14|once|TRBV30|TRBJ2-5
CAWSKAGALWTQYF
TGTGCCTGGAGTAAGGCGGGGGCCCTATGGACCCAGTACTTC
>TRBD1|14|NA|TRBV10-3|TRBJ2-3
CAIRSDRGTDTQYF
TGTGCCATCAGGAGCGACAGGGGGACAGATACGCAGTATTTT
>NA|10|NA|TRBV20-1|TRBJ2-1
CSARANEQFF
TGCAGTGCTAGGGCCAATGAGCAGTTCTTC
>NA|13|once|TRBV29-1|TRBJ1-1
CSVGAGERAEAFF
TGCAGCGTTGGGGCGGGGGAGAGGGCTGAAGCTTTCTTT
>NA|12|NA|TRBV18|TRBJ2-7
CASSPPTGEQYF
TGTGCCAGCTCACCACCGACGGGGGAGCAGTACTTC
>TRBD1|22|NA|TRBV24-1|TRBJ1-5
CATSDPRDRGWGRKTGNQPQHF
TGTGCCACCAGTGATCCCCGGGACAGGGGATGGGGACGCAAGACGGGCAATCAGCCCCAGCATTTT
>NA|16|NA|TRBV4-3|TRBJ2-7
CASSQPDRFGRHEQYF
TGCGCCAGCAGCCAACCAGACAGATTCGGGCGCCACGAGCAGTACTTC
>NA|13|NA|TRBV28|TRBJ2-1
CASRLDSYNEQFF
TGTGCCAGCAGGCTAGACAGCTACAATGAGCAGTTCTTC
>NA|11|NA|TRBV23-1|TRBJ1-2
CASSLGNGNTF
TGCGCCAGCAGTCTGGGGAACGGGAACACCTTC
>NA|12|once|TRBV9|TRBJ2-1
CASSVESGREFF
TGTGCCAGCAGCGTAGAGTCGGGCCGGGAGTTCTTC
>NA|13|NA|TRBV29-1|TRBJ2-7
CSVGGRASYEQYF
TGCAGCGTCGGGGGCAGGGCGTCCTACGAGCAGTACTTC
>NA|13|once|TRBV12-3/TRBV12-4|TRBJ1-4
CASSFTTNEKLFF
TGTGCCAGCAGTTTCACAACTAATGAAAAACTGTTTTTT
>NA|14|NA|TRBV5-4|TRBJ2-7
CASGPGQNSYEQYF
TGTGCCAGCGGCCCCGGACAGAATTCCTACGAGCAGTACTTC
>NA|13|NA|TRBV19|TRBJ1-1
CASSTPQITEAFF
TGTGCCAGTAGTACCCCACAAATCACTGAAGCTTTCTTT
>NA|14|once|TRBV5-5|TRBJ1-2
CASSSTVRVDGYTF
TGTGCCAGCAGCTCGACAGTGCGCGTCGATGGCTACACCTTC
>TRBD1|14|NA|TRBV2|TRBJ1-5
CASSADRVGQPQHF
TGTGCCAGCAGTGCCGACAGGGTCGGGCAGCCCCAGCATTTT